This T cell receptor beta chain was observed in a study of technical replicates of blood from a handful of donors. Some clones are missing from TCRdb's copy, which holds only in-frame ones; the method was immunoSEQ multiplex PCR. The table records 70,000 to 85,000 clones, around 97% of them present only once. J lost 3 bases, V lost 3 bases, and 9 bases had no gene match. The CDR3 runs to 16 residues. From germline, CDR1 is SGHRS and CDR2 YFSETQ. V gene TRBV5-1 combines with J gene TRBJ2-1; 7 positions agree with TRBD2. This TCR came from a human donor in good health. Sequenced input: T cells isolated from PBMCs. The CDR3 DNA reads TGCGCCAGCAGCTCCGGGGGTGCGGGGGTCTACAATGAGCAGTTCTTC. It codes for CASSSGGAGVYNEQFF.